This T cell receptor (beta chain) emerged from a study of blood T cell repertoires in COVID-19. The CDR3 totals 15 residues. Germline loops: CDR1 ENHRY, CDR2 SYGVKD. Trimming removed 2 bases at V and 3 bases at J, with 10 bases between. Original processing methods: Nucleated cell counts were estimated from reference gene primer amplification. Data came from immunoSEQ multiplex PCR; TCRdb stores just in-frame clones and leaves some out. For V, J and clone size, that table is used; D and trimming come from the DNA. The profile shows about 200,000 clones, just under 85% of them singletons. Sequenced: PBMCs or T cells enriched from blood (not recorded which). The V call is TRBV10-3, the J call TRBJ2-2, with D possibly matching TRBD1 (6 bases). The receptor was derived from a man aged 35 to 55 who had recovered from COVID-19. CDR3 in amino acids: CAISENRDYTGELFF. CDR3 sequence (DNA): TGTGCCATCAGTGAGAACAGGGATTACACCGGGGAGCTGTTTTTT.